These 21 T cell receptor beta chains came from one sample sequenced in a study of T cell repertoires in cytomegalovirus infection. In TCRdb, the reads were re-called with MiXCR into one record per CDR3 protein. The sample contains 170,000 or so distinct CDR3 sequences, about a sixth of which appear only once. Sequencing was carried out using CD8+ T cells from PBMCs. These receptors were collected from a human donor in good health (CMV status not recorded). Some clones in this sample may be carry-over from other donors' samples.

This clonotype was counted a few times. V and J are TRBV12-3 or TRBV12-4 and TRBJ1-4; D not certain. Trimming stripped 3 bases from V and 8 bases from J, with 16 bases between. The CDR3 contains 15 residues. In nucleotides, the CDR3 is TGTGCCAGCAGTTTTGGGAGCCCCTCCGGCGAAAAACTGTTTTTT. Amino acids: CASSFGSPSGEKLFF.

The V gene is TRBV29-1, the J gene TRBJ2-3; D ambiguous. This CDR3 contains 11 residues. CDR1 is SQVTM and CDR2 is ANQGSEA in the germline V gene. Trimming pared 4 bases from V and 7 bases from J, leaving 9 bases between. The CDR3 is CSVVGSHTQYF. CDR3 in DNA: TGCAGCGTTGTCGGCTCTCATACGCAGTATTTT.

This clonotype was seen only a few times. The chain employs TRBV2 and TRBJ2-1; maybe TRBD1 (6 bases). Germline V gives CDR1 SNHLY, CDR2 FYNNEI. CDR3 length: 16 residues. V was trimmed by 6 bases and J by 6 bases, leaving 21 bases between them. The CDR3 nucleotides read TGTGCCAGCAGCGAGTTTACGGGACAAGGTCTCAATGAGCAGTTCTTC. As protein: CASSEFTGQGLNEQFF.

The V gene is TRBV28, the J gene TRBJ2-5, with D uncertain. The CDR3 sequence is 13 residues long. Germline assignment: CDR1 MDHEN and CDR2 SYDVKM. V dropped 4 bases and J dropped 0 bases, with 6 bases sitting between them. CDR3 bases: TGTGCCAGCAGTTCGACGGACCAAGAGACCCAGTACTTC. Encoded protein: CASSSTDQETQYF.

This clonotype came up a few times. This chain connects TRBV5-6 to TRBJ1-1, with D unclear. Trimming cost V 4 bases and J 8 bases, with 15 bases left between them. This CDR3 spans 13 amino acids. The V gene's germline CDR1 is SGHDT and CDR2 YYEEEE. Here the CDR3 DNA reads TGTGCCAGCAGCACCGGACGACCCCTGGAAGCTTTCTTT. This encodes CASSTGRPLEAFF.

The rearrangement joins TRBV19 to TRBJ2-7; D may be TRBD1 (6 bases). The CDR3 runs 15 residues. The germline CDR1 and CDR2 sequences are LNHDA and SQIVND (reference sequence). V was cut by 5 bases and J by 0 bases, with 14 bases left in between. CDR3 in DNA: TGTGCCAGTAGTGAAGACAGGATCCGCTCCTACGAGCAGTACTTC. Its translation is CASSEDRIRSYEQYF.

This clonotype was recorded a few times. The rearrangement uses TRBV2 and TRBJ2-7, with D possibly matching TRBD2 (5 bases). V was trimmed by 8 bases and J by 7 bases, leaving 12 bases between them. Germline CDR1 and CDR2: SNHLY and FYNNEI. CDR3 length: 11 residues. CDR3 sequence reads: CASVAGVEQYF. The CDR3 bases are TGTGCCAGCGTCGCCGGGGTGGAGCAGTACTTC.

This chain links TRBV28 with TRBJ1-2, with D unclear. V lost 1 base to trimming and J lost 6 bases, with 0 bases between them. CDR1 is MDHEN and CDR2 is SYDVKM in the germline V gene. The CDR3 runs 10 residues. The CDR3 spells CASSLYGYTF. The CDR3 DNA reads TGTGCCAGCAGTTTATATGGCTACACCTTC.

The chain has TRBV7-9 and TRBJ2-6; D might be TRBD1 (6 bases). Germline values: CDR1 SEHNR, CDR2 FQNEAQ (reference sequence). The CDR3 sequence is 16 residues long. V dropped 8 bases and J dropped 0 bases, with 14 bases sitting between them. The CDR3, as DNA: TGTGCCAGCCCGCGACAGGCTAACTCTGGGGCCAACGTCCTGACTTTC. It yields the protein CASPRQANSGANVLTF.

This clonotype was seen only a few times. The chain combines TRBV7-2 with TRBJ2-1; possible D gene TRBD1, 5 bases. Trimming stripped 2 bases from V and 7 bases from J, with 15 bases between. Per the germline V gene, CDR1 is SGHTA and CDR2 is FQGNSA. The CDR3 covers 15 residues. For the CDR3, the DNA is TGTGCCAGCAGCTTACAAGGGGTATCAAAGAATGAGCAGTTCTTC. Encoded protein: CASSLQGVSKNEQFF.

This clonotype was seen a single time. This chain links TRBV20-1 with TRBJ2-1, with 8 positions matching TRBD1. CDR1 and CDR2 (germline): DFQATT, SNEGSKA (reference sequence). Losses at the gene ends were 0 bases for V and 7 bases for J; bases not matched to a gene: 8. This CDR3 is 15 amino acids long. CDR3 sequence: CSARDPQGATNEQFF. CDR3 nucleotides: TGCAGTGCTAGAGATCCCCAGGGGGCGACGAATGAGCAGTTCTTC.

The rearrangement links TRBV27 to TRBJ2-7; 7 bases align to TRBD1. CDR3 length: 14 residues. In germline, CDR1 is MNHEY, CDR2 SMNVEV (reference sequence). Trimming at V came to 0 bases and at J to 2 bases, leaving 1 base not matched to a gene. The CDR3 nucleotides are TGTGCCAGCAGTTTATCACAGGGGACCTACGAGCAGTACTTC. Protein: CASSLSQGTYEQYF.

This clonotype was seen a handful of times. The chain is built from TRBV29-1 and TRBJ1-2; 8 nucleotides agree with TRBD1. The CDR3 is made up of 12 amino acids. Germline V gene data show CDR1 as SQVTM and CDR2 as ANQGSEA. V shed 3 bases, J shed 8 bases, and the junction held 5 bases outside the gene matches. This chain's CDR3 is CSVDDRGGGYTF. The CDR3 DNA follows: TGCAGCGTTGACGACAGGGGAGGAGGCTACACCTTC.

This clonotype was seen a few times. This rearrangement joins TRBV7-6 to TRBJ2-1; 9 nucleotides align to TRBD2. The junction had 5 bases not matched to a gene; V was cut back by 4 bases and J by 4 bases. The length of the CDR3 is 15 residues. Germline assignment: CDR1 SGHVS and CDR2 FNYEAQ. The CDR3 protein is CASSYRLAAYNEQFF. CDR3 coding DNA: TGTGCCAGCAGCTATCGACTAGCGGCTTACAATGAGCAGTTCTTC.

The chain recombines TRBV27 with TRBJ2-7, with a possible D match to TRBD2 (6 bases). From germline, CDR1 is MNHEY and CDR2 SMNVEV (reference sequence). Trimming left V 3 bases short and J 12 bases short, with 12 bases between. This CDR3 has 11 amino acids. As DNA, the CDR3 is TGTGCCAGCAGTTTGGGGGGAGAGTGGTACTTC. Its translation: CASSLGGEWYF.

This clonotype was observed a few times. The J gene is TRBJ1-5, the V gene TRBV12-3 or TRBV12-4, with D perhaps TRBD1 (5 bases). Trimming cost V 4 bases and J 6 bases, with 13 bases left between them. This CDR3 is 14 amino acids long. The CDR3, as DNA: TGTGCCAGCAGTTACGGGACCGGAGGTCAGCCCCAGCATTTT. As protein: CASSYGTGGQPQHF.

This clonotype has a handful of counts. V is TRBV7-9 and J is TRBJ1-1; unclear D gene. The length of the CDR3 is 15 residues. The V gene's germline CDR1 is SEHNR and CDR2 FQNEAQ (reference sequence). V was cut by 1 base and J by 2 bases, with 11 bases left in between. The CDR3 nucleotides read TGTGCCAGCAGCTTAGATGGCCTTATCAACACTGAAGCTTTCTTT. Amino acid sequence: CASSLDGLINTEAFF.

This clonotype has just a few counts. V usage is TRBV7-3 and J usage is TRBJ2-3; D is uncertain. CDR3 size: 14 residues. V lost 4 bases to trimming and J lost 0 bases, with 8 bases between them. Per germline, CDR1 SGHTA and CDR2 FQGTGA. CDR3 region: CASSSTGSTDTQYF. DNA for the CDR3: TGTGCCAGCAGCTCGACCGGTAGCACAGATACGCAGTATTTT.

With regard to this clonotype: At one end the junction does not follow the germline gene, possibly because of a read error. The genes are TRBV5-5 and TRBJ2-1, with D possibly being TRBD1 (6 bases). Germline-derived CDR1 and CDR2 are SGHKS and YYEKEE (reference sequence). The CDR3 spans 14 residues. The CDR3 protein is CASSPGQSHNEQFF. CDR3 DNA: TGTGCCAGCAGCCCCGGACAGTCCCACAATGAGCAGTTCTTT.

The rearrangement links TRBV28 to TRBJ1-2, with TRBD1 matching 7 bases. V was clipped by 5 bases and J by 8 bases; unmatched bases: 8. CDR3 size: 13 residues. The germline CDR1 and CDR2 sequences are MDHEN and SYDVKM. CDR3 in amino acids: CASSHGRGKGYTF. In DNA form, the CDR3 reads TGTGCCAGCAGTCACGGCAGGGGGAAAGGCTACACCTTC.

This clonotype showed up just a few times. The gene calls are TRBV6-1 and TRBJ1-1, with TRBD1 matching 8 bases. This CDR3 contains 17 residues. Trimming removed 4 bases from V and 3 bases from J; junction bases left unmatched: 13. Germline V CDR1 and CDR2: MNHNS, SASEGT. The CDR3 loop reads CASSGRDRTEWDTEAFF. Written as DNA, the CDR3 is TGTGCCAGCAGTGGGCGGGACAGGACGGAATGGGACACTGAAGCTTTCTTT.